The 7 T cell receptor beta chains given below trace back to one sample, sequenced in a study of radiotherapy plus CTLA-4 blockade in lung cancer. Only in-frame clones appear in the TCRdb table, and some are missing; sequencing was by immunoSEQ multiplex PCR. The sample contains around 50,000 clones, 86% of which appear only once. This sample comprised peripheral blood, obtained from a patient treated with radiotherapy plus ipilimumab. Source of these receptors: a human donor with non-small cell lung cancer that progressed on radiotherapy plus ipilimumab. Some clones in this sample may be carry-over from other donors' samples.

DNA of the CDR3: TGTGCCAGCAGCACCACCGGGACAGTGGATGAAAAACTGTTTTTT. This translates into CASSTTGTVDEKLFF. The chain recombines TRBV7-9 with TRBJ1-4, with 7 bases matching TRBD1. Germline CDR1 SEHNR, CDR2 FQNEAQ (reference sequence). This CDR3 is built from 15 residues. After removal of 5 bases from V and 6 bases from J, the junction contained 9 bases not matched to a gene.

The V and J genes are TRBV5-1 and TRBJ1-2; TRBD1 is a possible D gene (6 bases). The CDR3 covers 16 residues. V was shortened by 0 bases and J by 7 bases, with 19 bases between the two germline ends. The V gene's germline CDR1 is SGHRS and CDR2 YFSETQ. The CDR3 region is CASSLELPTGLSGYTF. In nucleotides, the CDR3 is TGCGCCAGCAGCTTGGAGCTACCGACAGGACTCTCTGGCTACACCTTC.

This chain joins TRBV18 and TRBJ2-5; D gene unclear. Germline CDR1 KGHSH, CDR2 LQKENI. V was shortened by 3 bases and J by 8 bases, with 10 bases between the two germline ends. This CDR3 region has 12 residues. The CDR3 DNA is TGTGCCAGCTCACCGGCGGAAGGCACCCAGTACTTC. Translating gives CASSPAEGTQYF.

The sample holds a few counts of this clone. This sequence joins TRBV10-2 and TRBJ1-5, with D possibly being TRBD1 (6 bases). The CDR3 spans 14 residues. CDR1 WSHSY and CDR2 SAAADI come from the germline V gene. Trimming left V 6 bases short and J 3 bases short, with 12 bases between. CDR3 bases: TGCGCCAGCAGAAAAACAGGGCCCAATCAGCCCCAGCATTTT. Its protein product is CASRKTGPNQPQHF.

The chain has TRBV19 and TRBJ1-4; 8 bases fit TRBD1. V shed 2 bases, J shed 2 bases, and the junction held 7 bases outside the gene matches. CDR1 is LNHDA and CDR2 is SQIVND in the germline V gene (reference sequence). The CDR3 covers 17 residues. CDR3 in DNA: TGTGCCAGTAGTATACGTATCTGGGACAGGACTAATGAAAAACTGTTTTTT. This codes for CASSIRIWDRTNEKLFF.

This chain uses TRBV18 with TRBJ1-1; no clear D. V dropped 4 bases and J dropped 4 bases, with 16 bases sitting between them. This CDR3 comprises 15 residues. Germline-derived CDR1 and CDR2 are KGHSH and LQKENI. In DNA form, the CDR3 reads TGTGCCAGCTCACTTGGACTGTTGATGGGCACTGAAGCTTTCTTT. It translates to CASSLGLLMGTEAFF.

In its sample, this clone was seen once. J is TRBJ1-1 and V is TRBV4-3, with D possibly matching TRBD1 (5 bases). The CDR3 is 14 amino acids. Trimming cost V 0 bases and J 6 bases, with 11 bases left between them. Germline V gene lookup returns CDR1 LGHNA and CDR2 YSLEER. In DNA form, the CDR3 reads TGCGCCAGCAGCCAAGAAGGGCGGGGGGCTGAAGCTTTCTTT. Translation gives CASSQEGRGAEAFF.